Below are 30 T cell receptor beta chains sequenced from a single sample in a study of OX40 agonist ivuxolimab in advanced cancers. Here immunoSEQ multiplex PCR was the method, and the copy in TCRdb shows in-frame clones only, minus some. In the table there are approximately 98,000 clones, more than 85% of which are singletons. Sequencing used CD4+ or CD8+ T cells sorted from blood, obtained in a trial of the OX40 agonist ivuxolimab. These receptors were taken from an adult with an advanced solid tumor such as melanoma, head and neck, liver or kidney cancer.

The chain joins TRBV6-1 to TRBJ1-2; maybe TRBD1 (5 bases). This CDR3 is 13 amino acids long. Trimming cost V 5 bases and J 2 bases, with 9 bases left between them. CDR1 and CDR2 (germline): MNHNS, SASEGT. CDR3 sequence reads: CASSLTANYGYTF. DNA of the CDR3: TGTGCCAGCAGTTTGACAGCGAACTATGGCTACACCTTC.

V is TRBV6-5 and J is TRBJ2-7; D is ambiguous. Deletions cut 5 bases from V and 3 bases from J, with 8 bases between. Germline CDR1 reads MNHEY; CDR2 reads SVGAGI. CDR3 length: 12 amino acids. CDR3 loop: CASSSGVYEQYF. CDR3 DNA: TGTGCCAGCAGTAGTGGGGTCTACGAGCAGTACTTC.

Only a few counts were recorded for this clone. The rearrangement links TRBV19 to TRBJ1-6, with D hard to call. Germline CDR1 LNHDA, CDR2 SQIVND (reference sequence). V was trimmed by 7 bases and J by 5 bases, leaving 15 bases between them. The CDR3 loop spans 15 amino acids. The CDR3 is CASNGVSADNSPLHF. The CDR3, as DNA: TGTGCCAGTAATGGGGTGTCGGCGGATAATTCACCCCTCCACTTT.

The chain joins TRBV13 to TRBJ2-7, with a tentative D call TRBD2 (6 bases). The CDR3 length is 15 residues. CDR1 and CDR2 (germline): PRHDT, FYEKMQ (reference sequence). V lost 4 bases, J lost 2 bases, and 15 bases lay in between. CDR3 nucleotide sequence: TGTGCCAGCAGCTCCGGCGGGGAGGTCGCCTACGAGCAGTACTTC. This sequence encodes CASSSGGEVAYEQYF.

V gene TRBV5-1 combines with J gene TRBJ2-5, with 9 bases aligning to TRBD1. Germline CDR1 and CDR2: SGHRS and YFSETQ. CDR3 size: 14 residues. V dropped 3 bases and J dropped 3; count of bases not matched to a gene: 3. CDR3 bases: TGCGCCAGCAGCTCAAGACAGGGGGAAGAGACCCAGTACTTC. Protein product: CASSSRQGEETQYF.

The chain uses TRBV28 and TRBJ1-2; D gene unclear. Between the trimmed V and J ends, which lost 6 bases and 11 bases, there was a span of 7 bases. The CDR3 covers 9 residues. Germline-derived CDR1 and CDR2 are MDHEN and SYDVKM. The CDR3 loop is CASRRGYTF. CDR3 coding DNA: TGTGCCAGCAGGCGAGGGTACACCTTC.

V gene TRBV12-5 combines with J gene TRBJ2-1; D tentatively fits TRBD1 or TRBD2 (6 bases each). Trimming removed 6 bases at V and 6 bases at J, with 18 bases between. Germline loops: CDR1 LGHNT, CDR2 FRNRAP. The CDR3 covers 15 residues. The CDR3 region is CASGRGIAETNEQFF. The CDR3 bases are TGTGCTAGTGGAAGGGGGATAGCGGAGACCAATGAGCAGTTCTTC. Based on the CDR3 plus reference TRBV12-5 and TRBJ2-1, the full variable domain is DARVTQTPRHKVTEMGQEVTMRCQPILGHNTVFWYRQTMMQGLELLAYFRNRAPLDDSGMPKDRFSAEMPDATLATLKIQPSEPRDSAVYFCASGRGIAETNEQFFGPGTRLTVL.

CDR3 protein: CAWSVLGDQPQHF. The CDR3, as DNA: TGTGCCTGGAGTGTGTTAGGGGATCAGCCCCAGCATTTT. The chain links TRBV30 to TRBJ1-5, with a possible D match to TRBD1 (5 bases). V was clipped by 0 bases and J by 5 bases, with 8 bases between them. Germline V lookup: CDR1 GTSNPN, CDR2 SVGIG (reference sequence). The CDR3 has 13 residues.

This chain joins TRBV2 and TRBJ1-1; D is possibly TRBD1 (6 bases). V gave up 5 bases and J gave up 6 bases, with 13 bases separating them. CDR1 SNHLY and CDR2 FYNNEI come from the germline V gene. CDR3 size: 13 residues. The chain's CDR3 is CASSNRDWAEAFF. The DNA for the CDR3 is TGTGCCAGCAGTAACAGGGACTGGGCTGAAGCTTTCTTT.

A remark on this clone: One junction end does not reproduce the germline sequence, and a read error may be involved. The CDR3 DNA is TGTGCCAGCAGTTACTCGGGACAGGGCCTCCAAGAGACCCAGTACTTC. Translating gives CASSYSGQGLQETQYF. The chain combines TRBV6-4 with TRBJ2-5; 9 bases map to TRBD1. The CDR3 has 16 amino acids. Germline CDR1 is MRHNA and CDR2 is SNTAGT.

As DNA, the CDR3 is TGCGCCAGCAGCCCCAGGACAGGAACGAACACCGGGGAGCTGTTTTTT. Its translation is CASSPRTGTNTGELFF. This sequence joins TRBV5-1 and TRBJ2-2; TRBD1 agrees at 7 bases. Trimming at V came to 4 bases and at J to 0 bases, leaving 6 bases not matched to a gene. This CDR3 is 16 amino acids long. CDR1 SGHRS and CDR2 YFSETQ come from the germline V gene.

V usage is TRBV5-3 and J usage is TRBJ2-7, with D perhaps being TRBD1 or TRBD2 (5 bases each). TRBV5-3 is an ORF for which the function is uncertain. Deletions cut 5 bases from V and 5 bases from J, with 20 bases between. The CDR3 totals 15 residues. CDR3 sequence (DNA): TGTGCCAGAAGACAGCCGCTTGAGGGGAGTAACGAGCAGTACTTC. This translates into CARRQPLEGSNEQYF.

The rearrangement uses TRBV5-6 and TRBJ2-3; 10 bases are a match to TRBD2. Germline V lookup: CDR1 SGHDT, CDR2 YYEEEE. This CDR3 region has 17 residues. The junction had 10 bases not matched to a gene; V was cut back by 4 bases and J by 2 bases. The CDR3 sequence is CASSGLAGGLATDTQYF. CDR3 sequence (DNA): TGTGCCAGCAGCGGGTTAGCGGGGGGCCTAGCCACAGATACGCAGTATTTT.

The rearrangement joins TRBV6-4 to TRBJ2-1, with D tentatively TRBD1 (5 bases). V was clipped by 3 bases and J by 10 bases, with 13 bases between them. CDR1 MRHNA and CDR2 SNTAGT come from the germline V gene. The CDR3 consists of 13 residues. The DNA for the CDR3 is TGTGCCAGCAGTGAAAATCAGGGATTCGAGCAGTTCTTC. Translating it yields CASSENQGFEQFF.

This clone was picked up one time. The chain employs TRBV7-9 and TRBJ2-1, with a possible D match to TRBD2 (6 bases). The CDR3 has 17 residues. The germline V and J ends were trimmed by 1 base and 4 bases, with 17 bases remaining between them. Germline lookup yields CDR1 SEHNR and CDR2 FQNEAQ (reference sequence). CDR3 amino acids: CASSLGTLSGQYNEQFF. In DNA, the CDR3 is TGTGCCAGCAGCTTAGGAACCCTTAGCGGACAATACAATGAGCAGTTCTTC.

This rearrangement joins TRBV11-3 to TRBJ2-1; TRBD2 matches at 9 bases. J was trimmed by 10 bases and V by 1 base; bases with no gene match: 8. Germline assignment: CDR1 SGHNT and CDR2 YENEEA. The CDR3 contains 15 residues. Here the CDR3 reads CASSLAPAGGREQFF. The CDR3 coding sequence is TGTGCCAGCAGCTTAGCCCCAGCGGGAGGTCGCGAGCAGTTCTTC.

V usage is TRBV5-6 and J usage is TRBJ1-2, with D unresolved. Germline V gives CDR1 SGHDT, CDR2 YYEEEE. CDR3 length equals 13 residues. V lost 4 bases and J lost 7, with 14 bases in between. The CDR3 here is CASSPGGRFGYTF. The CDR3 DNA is TGTGCCAGCAGCCCGGGAGGGAGATTTGGCTACACCTTC.

CDR3 sequence reads: CASSRQSRTAQYF. The CDR3 nucleotides are TGTGCCAGCAGCCGTCAAAGCAGAACGGCGCAGTACTTC. The chain combines TRBV11-2 with TRBJ2-7; D unclear. Germline CDR1 reads SGHAT; CDR2 reads FQNNGV. This CDR3 region has 13 residues. V was pared by 5 bases and J by 9 bases, with 17 bases between.

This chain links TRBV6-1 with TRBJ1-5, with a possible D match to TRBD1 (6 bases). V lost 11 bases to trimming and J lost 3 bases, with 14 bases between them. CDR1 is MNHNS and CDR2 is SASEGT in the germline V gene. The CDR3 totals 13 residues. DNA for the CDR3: TGTGCCTCCTCTACAGGGAACAATCAGCCCCAGCATTTT. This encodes CASSTGNNQPQHF.

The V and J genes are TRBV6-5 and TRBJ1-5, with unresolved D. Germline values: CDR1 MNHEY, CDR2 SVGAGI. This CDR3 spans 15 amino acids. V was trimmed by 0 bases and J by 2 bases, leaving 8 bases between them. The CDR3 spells CASSYSNAGNQPQHF. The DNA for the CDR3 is TGTGCCAGCAGTTACTCGAACGCGGGCAATCAGCCCCAGCATTTT.

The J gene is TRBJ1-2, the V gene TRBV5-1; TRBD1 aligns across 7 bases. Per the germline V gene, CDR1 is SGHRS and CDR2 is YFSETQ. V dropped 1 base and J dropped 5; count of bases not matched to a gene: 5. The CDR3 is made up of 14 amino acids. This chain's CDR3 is CASSLPGQTYGYTF. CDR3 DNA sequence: TGCGCCAGCAGCTTGCCGGGACAGACTTATGGCTACACCTTC.

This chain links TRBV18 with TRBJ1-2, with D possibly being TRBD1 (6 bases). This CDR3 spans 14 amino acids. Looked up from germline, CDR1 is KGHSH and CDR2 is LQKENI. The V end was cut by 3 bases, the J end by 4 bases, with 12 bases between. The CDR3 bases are TGTGCCAGCTCACCCCGGACAGAAACCTATGGCTACACCTTC. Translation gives CASSPRTETYGYTF.

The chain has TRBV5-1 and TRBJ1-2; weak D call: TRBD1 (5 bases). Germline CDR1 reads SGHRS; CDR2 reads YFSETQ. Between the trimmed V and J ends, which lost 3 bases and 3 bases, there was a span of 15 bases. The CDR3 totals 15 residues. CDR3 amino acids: CASSSARGRDYGYTF. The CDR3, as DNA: TGCGCCAGCAGCTCCGCCCGGGGCAGGGACTATGGCTACACCTTC.

CDR3 in DNA: TGTGCCAGCAGCCTACGGACTAGCGGGGCCCACGGAGATACGCAGTATTTT. It translates to CASSLRTSGAHGDTQYF. J is TRBJ2-3 and V is TRBV11-2; TRBD2 agrees at 12 bases. The germline CDR1 and CDR2 sequences are SGHAT and FQNNGV. CDR3 length equals 17 residues. V dropped 5 bases and J dropped 5; count of bases not matched to a gene: 11.

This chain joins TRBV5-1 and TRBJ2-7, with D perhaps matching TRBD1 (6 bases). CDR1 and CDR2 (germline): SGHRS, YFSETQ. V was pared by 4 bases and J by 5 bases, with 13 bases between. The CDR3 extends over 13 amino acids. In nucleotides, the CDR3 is TGCGCCAGCAGCGGGGCCAGGGGCGACGAGCAGTACTTC. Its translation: CASSGARGDEQYF. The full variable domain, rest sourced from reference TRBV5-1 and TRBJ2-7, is KAGVTQTPRYLIKTRGQQVTLSCSPISGHRSVSWYQQTPGQGLQFLFEYFSETQRNKGNFPGRFSGRQFSNSRSEMNVSTLELGDSALYLCASSGARGDEQYFGPGTRLTVT.

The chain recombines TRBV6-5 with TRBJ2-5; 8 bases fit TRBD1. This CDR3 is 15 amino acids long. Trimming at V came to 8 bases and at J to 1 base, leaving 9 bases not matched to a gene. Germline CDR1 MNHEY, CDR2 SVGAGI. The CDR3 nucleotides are TGTGCCAGCGCCACGAAACAGGGGGGCCAAGAGACCCAGTACTTC. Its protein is CASATKQGGQETQYF.

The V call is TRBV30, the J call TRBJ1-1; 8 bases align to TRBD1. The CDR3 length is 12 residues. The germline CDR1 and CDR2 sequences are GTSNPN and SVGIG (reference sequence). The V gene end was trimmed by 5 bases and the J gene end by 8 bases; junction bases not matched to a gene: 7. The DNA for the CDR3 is TGTGCCTGGTGCGACGGACAGGGAGAAGCTTTCTTT. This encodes CAWCDGQGEAFF.

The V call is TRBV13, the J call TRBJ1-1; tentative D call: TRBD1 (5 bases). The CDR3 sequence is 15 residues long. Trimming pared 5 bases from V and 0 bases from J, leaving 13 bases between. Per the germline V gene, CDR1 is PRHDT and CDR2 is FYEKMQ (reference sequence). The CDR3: CASSRRGVLNTEAFF. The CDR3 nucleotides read TGTGCCAGCAGCCGAAGAGGGGTTTTGAACACTGAAGCTTTCTTT.

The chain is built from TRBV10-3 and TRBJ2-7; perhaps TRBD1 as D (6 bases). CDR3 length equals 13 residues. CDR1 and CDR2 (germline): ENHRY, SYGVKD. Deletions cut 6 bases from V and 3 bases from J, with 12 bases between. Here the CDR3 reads CAISPGQNYEQYF. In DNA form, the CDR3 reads TGTGCCATCAGCCCTGGACAGAACTACGAGCAGTACTTC.

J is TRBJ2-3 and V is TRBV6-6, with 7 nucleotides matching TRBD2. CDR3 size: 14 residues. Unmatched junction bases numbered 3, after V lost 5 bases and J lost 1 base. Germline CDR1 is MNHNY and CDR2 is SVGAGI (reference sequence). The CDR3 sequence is CASSRDYGTDTQYF. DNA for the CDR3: TGTGCCAGCAGTCGGGACTACGGCACAGATACGCAGTATTTT.